In this sample, the clone carrying this T cell receptor (beta chain) turned up many times. These data originate in a study of early T cells in non-severe SARS-CoV-2 infection. Study summary: It was bulk RNA from unsorted whole blood that was sequenced, and the chains were unpaired.

The TCR library protocol attached unique molecular identifiers to the individual cDNA molecules. TCRdb recomputed calls from the 5' RACE reads with MiXCR, one row per CDR3 protein. In the table there are some 54,000 distinct CDR3 sequences, more than 9.5% of which are singletons. The CDR3 spans 16 residues. Germline trimming cut 6 bases from V and 4 bases from J; bases unmatched to any gene: 11. In germline, CDR1 is SQVTM, CDR2 ANQGSEA. The clonotype comes from an adult who was a healthcare worker with PCR-confirmed SARS-CoV-2 infection or an uninfected control (not recorded which). Sequencing was done on a sample of whole blood. This chain connects TRBV29-1 to TRBJ2-2; 10 bases agree with TRBD2. The chain's CDR3 is CSVALTLAGVTGELFF. Here the CDR3 DNA reads TGCAGCGTGGCCCTGACCCTAGCGGGAGTCACCGGGGAGCTGTTTTTT.